The 9 T cell receptor beta chains listed next were all sequenced from one sample in a study of cytomegalovirus exposure and HLA in healthy donors. The PCR made use of 60 Vbeta and 13 Jbeta primers. Method: immunoSEQ multiplex PCR; TCRdb's copy keeps in-frame clones and lacks some. This sample has 80,000 or so clones, with approximately 66% found just once. The source material was PBMCs. These receptors all come from a male donor in good health and CMV-seropositive.

This sequence joins TRBV13 and TRBJ2-7; TRBD2 matches at 9 bases. The germline CDR1 and CDR2 sequences are PRHDT and FYEKMQ (reference sequence). V dropped 6 bases and J dropped 4; count of bases not matched to a gene: 13. This CDR3 has 16 amino acids. The CDR3 is CASSLKVGLAAYEQYF. In nucleotides, the CDR3 is TGTGCCAGCAGTTTAAAGGTGGGACTAGCAGCTTACGAGCAGTACTTC.

With regard to this clone: Other DNA sequences within the sample encode an identical CDR3. The chain carries TRBV19 and TRBJ1-5; D is unresolved. The CDR3 totals 13 residues. CDR1 LNHDA and CDR2 SQIVND come from the germline V gene (reference sequence). The V end lost 8 bases, the J end lost 2 bases, and 10 bases lay between the germline ends. The CDR3 DNA follows: TGTGCCAGTTCGCCCGGGGGCAATCAGCCCCAGCATTTT. Residues: CASSPGGNQPQHF.

This clone was picked up a small number of times. The V call is TRBV28, the J call TRBJ2-7; 9 bases map to TRBD2. The germline CDR1 and CDR2 sequences are MDHEN and SYDVKM. This CDR3 has 15 amino acids. V trimming: 6 bases; J trimming: 1 base; junction bases outside the gene matches: 7. The CDR3 region has the DNA TGTGCCAGCAGCCTCTCGGGACTAGCTTCCTACGAGCAGTACTTC. This encodes CASSLSGLASYEQYF.

This clone was seen a handful of times. The V gene is TRBV6-1, the J gene TRBJ2-1; the match to TRBD2 covers 12 bases. J was trimmed by 8 bases and V by 3 bases; bases with no gene match: 5. The germline V gene has CDR1 MNHNS and CDR2 SASEGT. The CDR3 totals 15 residues. DNA for the CDR3: TGTGCCAGCAGTGAGCTAGCGGGGGGGCCAGATGAGCAGTTCTTC. Its translation: CASSELAGGPDEQFF.

V usage is TRBV27 and J usage is TRBJ2-1; D not resolved. This CDR3 region has 14 residues. Per the germline V gene, CDR1 is MNHEY and CDR2 is SMNVEV (reference sequence). V lost 7 bases and J 0 bases, leaving 10 bases between the germline ends. The CDR3 region is CASTPLSSYNEQFF. The CDR3 nucleotides are TGTGCCAGCACCCCTTTGAGCTCCTACAATGAGCAGTTCTTC.

The chain joins TRBV11-3 to TRBJ1-1, with D unresolved. Trimming stripped 1 base from V and 2 bases from J, with 8 bases between. This CDR3 comprises 14 residues. Germline V CDR1 and CDR2: SGHNT, YENEEA. The CDR3 nucleotides read TGTGCCAGCAGCTTAGGGCGGGGAAACACTGAAGCTTTCTTT. Its protein is CASSLGRGNTEAFF.

There are a few counts of this clone. The chain has TRBV7-2 and TRBJ1-1; 7 nucleotides agree with TRBD1. The V and J ends lost 3 bases and 1 base, in that order; junction bases with no gene match: 2. The CDR3 is made up of 14 amino acids. Germline V lookup: CDR1 SGHTA, CDR2 FQGNSA. This chain's CDR3 is CASSLRQGNTEAFF. The DNA of the CDR3 is TGTGCCAGCAGCTTGAGACAGGGGAACACTGAAGCTTTCTTT.

The V and J genes are TRBV5-6 and TRBJ1-1, with 7 bases that match TRBD1. The CDR3 totals 14 residues. Germline V gene sequence: CDR1 SGHDT, CDR2 YYEEEE. V dropped 0 bases and J dropped 5; count of bases not matched to a gene: 4. CDR3 nucleotide sequence: TGTGCCAGCAGCTTGGACAGGGGACGGACTGAAGCTTTCTTT. Its protein is CASSLDRGRTEAFF.

The V gene is TRBV6-5, the J gene TRBJ2-1; D perhaps matches TRBD2 (6 bases). CDR3 length equals 13 residues. Germline CDR1 MNHEY, CDR2 SVGAGI. Trimming left V 6 bases short and J 4 bases short, with 10 bases between. For the CDR3, the DNA is TGTGCCAGCAGGCGGGACTTTTACAATGAGCAGTTCTTC. This codes for CASRRDFYNEQFF.